A selection of T cell receptor beta chains follows, all from one sample in a study of blood T cell repertoires in COVID-19. Clones were read by immunoSEQ multiplex PCR, and TCRdb kept only the in-frame ones, dropping some. The sample has 100,000 to 120,000 clones; roughly four fifths are singletons. The sample comprised peripheral blood. All receptors come from a woman between 70 and 85 years old with acute or convalescent COVID-19. Both conserved end residues are part of each CDR3. The D gene is left open where the match is weak. Some rows mark clone size as missing; the rest say once, few, many or name a class of expanded clone.

NA	TRBJ2-5	TRBV7-8	NA	TGTGCCAGCAGCTCCAGCGGAGCCCGGGAGACCCAGTACTTC	CASSSSGARETQYF
TRBD1	TRBJ2-2	TRBV11-2	NA	TGTGCCAGCAGCGGGGACAGGGTAGGGGGCGGGGAGCTGTTTTTT	CASSGDRVGGGELFF
TRBD1	TRBJ1-2	TRBV5-1	NA	TGCGCCAGCAGCTTGGAAGTTGGACAGGGACATGGCTACACCTTC	CASSLEVGQGHGYTF
TRBD2	TRBJ2-1	TRBV4-2	NA	TGTGCCAGCAGCCAAGTGGTAGCGGGGGGAGGAGGCAATGAGCAGTTCTTC	CASSQVVAGGGGNEQFF
NA	TRBJ1-5	TRBV3-1/TRBV3-2	once	TGTGCCAGCAGCCAAGATACGGGTGTAGGCCAGCCCCAGCATTTT	CASSQDTGVGQPQHF
TRBD2	TRBJ2-3	TRBV6-1	once	TGTGCCAGCAGTGAACTTGGGACTAGGTTAAATACGCAGTATTTT	CASSELGTRLNTQYF
TRBD1	TRBJ1-1	TRBV29-1	NA	TGCAGCGTAGTAACGGGACAGGGGAACACTGAAGCTTTCTTT	CSVVTGQGNTEAFF
TRBD1	TRBJ1-2	TRBV4-1	few	TGCGCCAGCAGCCGAGGGGGACAGGGGGCAATCCCTAACTATGGCTACACCTTC	CASSRGGQGAIPNYGYTF
NA	TRBJ2-3	TRBV3-1/TRBV3-2	NA	TGTGCCAGCAGCCAAACACAGGGAGATACGCAGTATTTT	CASSQTQGDTQYF
TRBD1	TRBJ1-1	TRBV2	few	TGTGCCAGCAGGTACAGGGGGCAGAGAACTGAAGCTTTCTTT	CASRYRGQRTEAFF
NA	TRBJ2-5	TRBV7-3	NA	TGTGCCAGCAGCTTAAACGGGGGAGGAGAGACCCAGTACTTC	CASSLNGGGETQYF
NA	TRBJ2-2	TRBV27	NA	TGTGCCAGCAGTTTATCGAGGAACACCGGGGAGCTGTTTTTT	CASSLSRNTGELFF
TRBD1	TRBJ1-5	TRBV16	NA	TGTGCCAGCAGCCAATTCGGACAGGACCAGCCCCAGCATTTT	CASSQFGQDQPQHF
NA	TRBJ1-5	TRBV30	NA	TGTGCCTGGAGTGCCGGAGGCTATCAGCCCCAGCATTTT	CAWSAGGYQPQHF
NA	TRBJ1-1	TRBV3-1/TRBV3-2	few	TGTGCCAGCAGTCGCGGGGGGCCCAGGGCTGAAGCTTTCTTT	CASSRGGPRAEAFF
NA	TRBJ1-2	TRBV6-5	once	TGTGCCAGCACTACGGACGGAGGGCATGGGTATGGCTACACCTTC	CASTTDGGHGYGYTF
NA	TRBJ1-5	TRBV2	NA	TGTGCCAGCAGGGGTGGGACATCGATTCAGCCCCAGCATTTT	CASRGGTSIQPQHF
NA	TRBJ1-3	TRBV28	NA	TGTGCCAGCTGCACGAGGGCGTCTGGAAACACCATATATTTT	CASCTRASGNTIYF
TRBD2	TRBJ2-2	TRBV28	NA	TGTGCCAGCAGAGGACTAGCGGGAAAGAACACCGGGGAGCTGTTTTTT	CASRGLAGKNTGELFF
NA	TRBJ1-4	TRBV4-1	NA	TGCGCCAGCAGCCGGAGACAGGTTAATGAAAAACTGTTTTTT	CASSRRQVNEKLFF
TRBD1	TRBJ1-3	TRBV9	NA	TGTGCCAGCAGCGCCGCAGGGGGCGCGGGAAACACCATATATTTT	CASSAAGGAGNTIYF
NA	TRBJ2-3	TRBV3-1/TRBV3-2	NA	TGTGCCAGCAGCCCGGGACTCGGGGGGCATACGCAGTATTTT	CASSPGLGGHTQYF
TRBD1	TRBJ1-2	TRBV7-9	NA	TGTGCCAGCAGCCCGCTTACAGGGGGCGCAGGCTACACCTTC	CASSPLTGGAGYTF
TRBD2	TRBJ2-3	TRBV20-1	few	TGCAGTGCTAGTGGCCCTCGGACTAGCGGGTATATCACAGATACGCAGTATTTT	CSASGPRTSGYITDTQYF
TRBD2	TRBJ2-7	TRBV29-1	few	TGCAGCGTTGAATCCCCTAGCGGGAGCGTCAACGAGCAGTACTTC	CSVESPSGSVNEQYF
NA	TRBJ2-2	TRBV7-3	NA	TGTGCCAGCAGCTTTCTCGGGACTTCCAACACCGGGGAGCTGTTTTTT	CASSFLGTSNTGELFF